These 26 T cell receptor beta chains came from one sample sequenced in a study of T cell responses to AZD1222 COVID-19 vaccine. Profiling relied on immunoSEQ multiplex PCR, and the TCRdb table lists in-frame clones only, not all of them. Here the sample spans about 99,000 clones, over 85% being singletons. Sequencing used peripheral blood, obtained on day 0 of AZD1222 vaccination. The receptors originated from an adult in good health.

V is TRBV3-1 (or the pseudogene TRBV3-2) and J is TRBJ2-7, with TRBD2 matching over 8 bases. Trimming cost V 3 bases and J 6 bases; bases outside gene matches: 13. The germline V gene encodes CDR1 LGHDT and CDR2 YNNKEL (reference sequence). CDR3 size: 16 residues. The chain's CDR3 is CASSHLAGGTFGEQYF. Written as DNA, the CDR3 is TGTGCCAGCAGCCATTTGGCGGGAGGCACCTTTGGCGAGCAGTACTTC.

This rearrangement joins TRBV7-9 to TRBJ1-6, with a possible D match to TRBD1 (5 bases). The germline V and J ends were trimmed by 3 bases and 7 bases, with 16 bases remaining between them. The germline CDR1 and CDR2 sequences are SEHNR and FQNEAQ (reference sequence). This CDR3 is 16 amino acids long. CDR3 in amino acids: CASSFNPGRMNSPLHF. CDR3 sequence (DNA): TGTGCCAGCAGCTTCAATCCGGGACGCATGAATTCACCCCTCCACTTT.

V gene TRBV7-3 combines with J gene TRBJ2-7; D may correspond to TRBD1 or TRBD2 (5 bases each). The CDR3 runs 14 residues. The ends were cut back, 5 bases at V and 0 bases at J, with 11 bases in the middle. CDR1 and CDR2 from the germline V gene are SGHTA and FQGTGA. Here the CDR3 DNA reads TGTGCCAGCAGCCCCTTTGGGGGCTCCTACGAGCAGTACTTC. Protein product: CASSPFGGSYEQYF. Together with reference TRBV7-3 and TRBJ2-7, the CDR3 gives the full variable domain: GAGVSQTPSNKVTEKGKYVELRCDPISGHTALYWYRQSLGQGPEFLIYFQGTGAADDSGLPNDRFFAVRPEGSVSTLKIQRTERGDSAVYLCASSPFGGSYEQYFGPGTRLTVT.

The CDR3 spells CASCPRGPLDIQYF. Here the CDR3 DNA reads TGTGCCAGCTGTCCAAGGGGCCCCTTGGACATTCAGTACTTC. V and J are TRBV18 and TRBJ2-4; TRBD1 might be the D (5 bases). Trimming cost V 7 bases and J 8 bases, with 18 bases left between them. Germline V gene sequence: CDR1 KGHSH, CDR2 LQKENI. The CDR3 runs 14 residues.

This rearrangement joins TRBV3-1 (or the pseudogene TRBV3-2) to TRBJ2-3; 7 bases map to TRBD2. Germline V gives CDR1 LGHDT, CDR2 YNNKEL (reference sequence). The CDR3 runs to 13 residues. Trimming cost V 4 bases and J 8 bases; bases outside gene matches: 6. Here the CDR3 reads CASSRLAAGTQYF. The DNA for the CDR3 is TGTGCCAGCAGCCGACTAGCCGCAGGTACGCAGTATTTT.

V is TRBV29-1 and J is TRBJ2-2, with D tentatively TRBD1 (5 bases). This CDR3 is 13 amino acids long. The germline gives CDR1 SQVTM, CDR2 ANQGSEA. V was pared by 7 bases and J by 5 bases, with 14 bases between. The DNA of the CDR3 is TGCAGCGCTCGTACAGGTTTGACCGGGGAGCTGTTTTTT. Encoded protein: CSARTGLTGELFF.

CDR3 in DNA: TGTGCCAGCAGTATCCACAGGGGGGACGAGCAGTACTTC. This translates into CASSIHRGDEQYF. The chain is built from TRBV6-5 and TRBJ2-7; 8 nucleotides agree with TRBD1. V shed 5 bases, J shed 5 bases, and the junction held 5 bases outside the gene matches. CDR3 size: 13 residues. Germline-derived CDR1 and CDR2 are MNHEY and SVGAGI.

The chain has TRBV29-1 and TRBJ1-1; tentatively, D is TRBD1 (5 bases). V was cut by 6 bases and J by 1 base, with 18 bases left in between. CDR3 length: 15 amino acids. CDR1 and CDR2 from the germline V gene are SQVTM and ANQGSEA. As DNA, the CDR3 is TGCAGCGTGCACCCGGGTGGGGGACGGAACACTGAAGCTTTCTTT. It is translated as CSVHPGGGRNTEAFF. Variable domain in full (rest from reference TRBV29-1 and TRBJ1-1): SAVISQKPSRDICQRGTSLTIQCQVDSQVTMMFWYRQQPGQSLTLIATANQGSEATYESGFVIDKFPISRPNLTFSTLTVSNMSPEDSSIYLCSVHPGGGRNTEAFFGQGTRLTVV.

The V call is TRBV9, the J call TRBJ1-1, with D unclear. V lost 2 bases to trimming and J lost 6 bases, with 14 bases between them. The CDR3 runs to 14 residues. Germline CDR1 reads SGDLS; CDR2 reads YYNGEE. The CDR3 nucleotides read TGTGCCAGCAGCGTGGGCTCTATGGGATCTGAAGCTTTCTTT. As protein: CASSVGSMGSEAFF.

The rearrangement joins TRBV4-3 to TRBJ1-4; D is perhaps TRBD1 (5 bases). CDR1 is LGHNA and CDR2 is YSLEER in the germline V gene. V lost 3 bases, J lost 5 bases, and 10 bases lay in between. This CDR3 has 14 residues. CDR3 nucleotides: TGCGCCAGCAGCCAGGGGGGACCCAATGAAAAACTGTTTTTT. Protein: CASSQGGPNEKLFF.

CDR3 coding DNA: TGTGCCAGCAGTTTGTGGGGGGACCAGGGCTACACCTTC. Its protein product is CASSLWGDQGYTF. The chain recombines TRBV12-3 or TRBV12-4 with TRBJ1-2; D is perhaps TRBD1 (5 bases). Trimming left V 3 bases short and J 8 bases short, with 13 bases between. This CDR3 is 13 amino acids long.

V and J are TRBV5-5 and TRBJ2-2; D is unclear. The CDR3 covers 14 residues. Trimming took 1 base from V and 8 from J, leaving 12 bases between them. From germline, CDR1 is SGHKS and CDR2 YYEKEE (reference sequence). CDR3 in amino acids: CASSLQAVRGELFF. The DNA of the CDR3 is TGTGCCAGCAGCTTGCAGGCGGTTCGGGGGGAGCTGTTTTTT.

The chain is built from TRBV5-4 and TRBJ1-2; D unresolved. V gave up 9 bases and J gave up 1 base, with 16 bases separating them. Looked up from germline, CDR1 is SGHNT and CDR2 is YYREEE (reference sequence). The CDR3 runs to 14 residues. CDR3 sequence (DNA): TGTGCCACCACTAAAGGTTGGGATAACTATGGCTACACCTTC. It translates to CATTKGWDNYGYTF.

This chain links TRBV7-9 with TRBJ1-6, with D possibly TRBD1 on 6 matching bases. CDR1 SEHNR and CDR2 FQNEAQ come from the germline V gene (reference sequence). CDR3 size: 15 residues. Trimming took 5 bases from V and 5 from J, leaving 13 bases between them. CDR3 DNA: TGTGCCAGCAGCCAGTGGGGACAAGATAATTCACCCCTCCACTTT. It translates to CASSQWGQDNSPLHF.

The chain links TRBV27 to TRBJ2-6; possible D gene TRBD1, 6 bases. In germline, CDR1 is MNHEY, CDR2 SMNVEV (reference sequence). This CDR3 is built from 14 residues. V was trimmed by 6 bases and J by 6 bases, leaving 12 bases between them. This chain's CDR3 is CASRHREPANVLTF. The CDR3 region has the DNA TGTGCCAGCAGGCACAGGGAACCGGCCAACGTCCTGACTTTC.

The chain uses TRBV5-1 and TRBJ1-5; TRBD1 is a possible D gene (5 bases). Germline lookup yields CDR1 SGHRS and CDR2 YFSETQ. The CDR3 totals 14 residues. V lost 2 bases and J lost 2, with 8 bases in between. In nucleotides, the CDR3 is TGCGCCAGCAGCTTCGCGGGGGGCAATCAGCCCCAGCATTTT. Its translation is CASSFAGGNQPQHF. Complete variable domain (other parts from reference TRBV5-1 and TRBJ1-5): KAGVTQTPRYLIKTRGQQVTLSCSPISGHRSVSWYQQTPGQGLQFLFEYFSETQRNKGNFPGRFSGRQFSNSRSEMNVSTLELGDSALYLCASSFAGGNQPQHFGDGTRLSIL.

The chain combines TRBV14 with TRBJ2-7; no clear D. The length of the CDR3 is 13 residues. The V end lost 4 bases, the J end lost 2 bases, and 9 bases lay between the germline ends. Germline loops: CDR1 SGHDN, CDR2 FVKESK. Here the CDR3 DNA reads TGTGCCAGCAGCCTAAGGACCACCTACGAGCAGTACTTC. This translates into CASSLRTTYEQYF. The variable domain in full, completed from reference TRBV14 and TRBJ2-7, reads EAGVTQFPSHSVIEKGQTVTLRCDPISGHDNLYWYRRVMGKEIKFLLHFVKESKQDESGMPNNRFLAERTGGTYSTLKVQPAELEDSGVYFCASSLRTTYEQYFGPGTRLTVT.

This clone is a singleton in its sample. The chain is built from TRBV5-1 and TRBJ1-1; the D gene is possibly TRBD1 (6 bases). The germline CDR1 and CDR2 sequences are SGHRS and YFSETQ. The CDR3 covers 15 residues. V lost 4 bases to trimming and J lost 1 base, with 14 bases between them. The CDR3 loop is CASSLRLGANTEAFF. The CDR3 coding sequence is TGCGCCAGCAGCCTGAGATTGGGGGCGAACACTGAAGCTTTCTTT.

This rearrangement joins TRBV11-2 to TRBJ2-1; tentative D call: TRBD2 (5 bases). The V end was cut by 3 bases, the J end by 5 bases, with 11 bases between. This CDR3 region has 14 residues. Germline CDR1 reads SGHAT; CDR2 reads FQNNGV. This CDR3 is CASSFGQEDNEQFF. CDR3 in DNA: TGTGCCAGCAGCTTCGGGCAGGAGGACAATGAGCAGTTCTTC.

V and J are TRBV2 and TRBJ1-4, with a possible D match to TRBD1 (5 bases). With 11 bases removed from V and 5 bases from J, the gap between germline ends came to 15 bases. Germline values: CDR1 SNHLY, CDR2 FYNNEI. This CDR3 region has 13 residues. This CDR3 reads CASRRGINEKLFF. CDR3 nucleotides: TGTGCCTCCCGTCGGGGGATAAATGAAAAACTGTTTTTT.

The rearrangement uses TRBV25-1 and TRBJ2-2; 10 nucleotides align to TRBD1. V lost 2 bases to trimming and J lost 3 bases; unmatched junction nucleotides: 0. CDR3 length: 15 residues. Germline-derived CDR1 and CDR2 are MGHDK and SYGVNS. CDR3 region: CASSEGTGDTGELFF. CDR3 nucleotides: TGTGCCAGCAGTGAAGGGACAGGGGACACCGGGGAGCTGTTTTTT.

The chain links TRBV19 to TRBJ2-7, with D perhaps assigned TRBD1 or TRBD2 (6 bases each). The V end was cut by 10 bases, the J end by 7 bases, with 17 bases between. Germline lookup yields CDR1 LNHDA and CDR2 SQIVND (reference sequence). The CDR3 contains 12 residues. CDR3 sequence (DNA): TGTGCCACCAGGGGTTGGGGGGCGGAGCAGTACTTC. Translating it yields CATRGWGAEQYF.

The CDR3 is CASSPPSGSDNEQFF. CDR3 DNA: TGTGCCAGCTCACCACCCTCAGGAAGTGACAATGAGCAGTTCTTC. The genes are TRBV18 and TRBJ2-1; no clear D gene. The CDR3 consists of 15 residues. Germline V lookup: CDR1 KGHSH, CDR2 LQKENI. The V end lost 0 bases, the J end lost 5 bases, and 11 bases lay between the germline ends. The whole variable domain, filled in from reference TRBV18 and TRBJ2-1, reads NAGVMQNPRHLVRRRGQEARLRCSPMKGHSHVYWYRQLPEEGLKFMVYLQKENIIDESGMPKERFSAEFPKEGPSILRIQQVVRGDSAAYFCASSPPSGSDNEQFFGPGTRLTVL.

The CDR3: CASSLATSYEQYF. CDR3 DNA sequence: TGTGCCAGCAGCTTGGCCACCTCTTACGAGCAGTACTTC. The chain carries TRBV5-8 and TRBJ2-7, with no clear D. V shed 0 bases and J shed 4 bases, with 8 bases lying between them. Per germline, CDR1 SGHTS and CDR2 YDEGEE. CDR3 length: 13 residues.

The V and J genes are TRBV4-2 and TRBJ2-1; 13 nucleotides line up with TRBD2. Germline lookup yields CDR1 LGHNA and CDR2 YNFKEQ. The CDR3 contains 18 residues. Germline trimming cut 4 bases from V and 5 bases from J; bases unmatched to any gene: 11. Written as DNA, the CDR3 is TGTGCCAGCAGCCCATGGACTAGCGGGAGTACAAACAACAATGAGCAGTTCTTC. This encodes CASSPWTSGSTNNNEQFF.

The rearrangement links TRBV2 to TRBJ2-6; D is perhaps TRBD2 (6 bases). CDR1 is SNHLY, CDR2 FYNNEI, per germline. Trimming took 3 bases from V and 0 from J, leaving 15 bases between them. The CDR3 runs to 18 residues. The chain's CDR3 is CASSDQGSGRSGANVLTF. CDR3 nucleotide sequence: TGTGCCAGCAGTGATCAGGGCAGCGGGCGCTCTGGGGCCAACGTCCTGACTTTC. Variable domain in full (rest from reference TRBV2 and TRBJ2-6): EPEVTQTPSHQVTQMGQEVILRCVPISNHLYFYWYRQILGQKVEFLVSFYNNEISEKSEIFDDQFSVERPDGSNFTLKIRSTKLEDSAMYFCASSDQGSGRSGANVLTFGAGSRLTVL.